This T cell receptor (beta chain) stems from a study of T cells in Graves' hyperthyroidism and ophthalmopathy. Trimming removed 6 bases from V and 7 bases from J, with 16 bases in between. CDR3 size: 13 residues. TCR beta CDR3 regions were amplified from RNA transcripts. The HTBI set primed first-round TCR CDR3 RT-PCR. MiXCR was run by TCRdb on the multiplex PCR reads, yielding one entry per CDR3 protein. Of 300,000 to 450,000 distinct CDR3 sequences in the sample, about a sixth were seen once. The receptor was isolated from a woman in her thirties or forties with Graves' ophthalmopathy. V is TRBV12-3 or TRBV12-4 and J is TRBJ2-7; D gene unclear. Sequenced material: blood. The CDR3 DNA is TGTGCCAGCAGCAAAGGGCGTTGGGGAGAGCAGTACTTC. This codes for CASSKGRWGEQYF.